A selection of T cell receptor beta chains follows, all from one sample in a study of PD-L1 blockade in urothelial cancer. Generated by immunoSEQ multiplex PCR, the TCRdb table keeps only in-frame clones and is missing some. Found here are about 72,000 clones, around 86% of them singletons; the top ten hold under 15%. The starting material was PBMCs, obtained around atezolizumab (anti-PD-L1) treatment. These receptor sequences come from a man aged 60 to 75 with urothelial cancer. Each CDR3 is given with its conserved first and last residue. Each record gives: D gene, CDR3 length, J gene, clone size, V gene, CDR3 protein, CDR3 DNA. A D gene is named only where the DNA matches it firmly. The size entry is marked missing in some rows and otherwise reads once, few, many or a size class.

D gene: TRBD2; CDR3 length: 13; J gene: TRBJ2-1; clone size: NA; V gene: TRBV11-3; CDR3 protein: CASSQTSANEQFF; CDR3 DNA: TGTGCCAGCAGTCAAACTAGCGCCAATGAGCAGTTCTTC
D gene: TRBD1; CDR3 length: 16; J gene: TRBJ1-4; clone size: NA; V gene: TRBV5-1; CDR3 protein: CASSSTGGATNEKLFF; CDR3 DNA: TGCGCCAGCAGTAGCACAGGGGGGGCAACTAATGAAAAACTGTTTTTT
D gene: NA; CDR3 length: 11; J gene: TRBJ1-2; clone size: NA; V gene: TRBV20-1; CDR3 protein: CSARTDYGYTF; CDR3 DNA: TGCAGTGCCCGGACAGACTATGGCTACACCTTC
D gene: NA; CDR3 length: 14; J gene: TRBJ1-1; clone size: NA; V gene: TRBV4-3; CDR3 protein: CASSQGPRSTEAFF; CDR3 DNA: TGCGCCAGCAGCCAAGGGCCCCGGAGCACTGAAGCTTTCTTT
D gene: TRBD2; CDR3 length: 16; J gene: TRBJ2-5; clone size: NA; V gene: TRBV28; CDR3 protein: CASSRGLAGGVETQYF; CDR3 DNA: TGTGCCAGCAGTAGGGGACTAGCGGGGGGTGTTGAGACCCAGTACTTC
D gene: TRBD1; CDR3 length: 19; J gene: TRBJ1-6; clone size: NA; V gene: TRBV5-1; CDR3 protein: CASSLRGSGTGHYNSPLHF; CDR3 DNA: TGCGCCAGCAGCTTGCGAGGTTCCGGGACAGGGCATTATAATTCACCCCTCCACTTT
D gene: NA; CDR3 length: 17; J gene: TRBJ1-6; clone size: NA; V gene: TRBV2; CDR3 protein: CASSDVFLGGRSSPLHF; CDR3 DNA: TGTGCCAGCAGTGATGTCTTCCTGGGGGGTCGTAGTTCACCCCTCCACTTT
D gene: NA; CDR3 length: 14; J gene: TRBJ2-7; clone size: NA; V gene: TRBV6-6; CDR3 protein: CASIKTVGANEQYF; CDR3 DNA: TGTGCCAGCATTAAGACCGTAGGGGCTAACGAGCAGTACTTC
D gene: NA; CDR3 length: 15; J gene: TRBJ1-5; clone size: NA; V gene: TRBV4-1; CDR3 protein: CASSQEGPGNQPQHF; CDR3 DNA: TGCGCCAGCAGCCAAGAAGGGCCAGGGAATCAGCCCCAGCATTTT
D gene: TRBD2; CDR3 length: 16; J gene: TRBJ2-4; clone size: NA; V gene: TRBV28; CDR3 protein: CASSPLGGIAKNIQYF; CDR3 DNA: TGTGCCAGCAGTCCCCTGGGGGGGATCGCCAAAAACATTCAGTACTTC
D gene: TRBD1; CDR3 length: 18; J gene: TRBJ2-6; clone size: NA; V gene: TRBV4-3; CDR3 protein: CASSRAGGGSSGANVLTF; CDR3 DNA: TGCGCCAGCAGCCGGGCAGGGGGCGGAAGCTCTGGGGCCAACGTCCTGACTTTC
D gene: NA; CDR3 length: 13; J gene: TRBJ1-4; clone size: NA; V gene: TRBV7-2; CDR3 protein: CASSLSLDEKLFF; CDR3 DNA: TGTGCCAGCAGCTTATCCCTCGATGAAAAACTGTTTTTT
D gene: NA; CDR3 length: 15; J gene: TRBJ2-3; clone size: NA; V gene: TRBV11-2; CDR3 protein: CASSLSNPSTDTQYF; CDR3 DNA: TGTGCCAGCAGCTTATCTAACCCCAGCACAGATACGCAGTATTTT
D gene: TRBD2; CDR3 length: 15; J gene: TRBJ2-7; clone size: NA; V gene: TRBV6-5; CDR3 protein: CASRVGLAGTYEQYF; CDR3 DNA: TGTGCCAGCAGGGTAGGACTAGCGGGAACCTACGAGCAGTACTTC
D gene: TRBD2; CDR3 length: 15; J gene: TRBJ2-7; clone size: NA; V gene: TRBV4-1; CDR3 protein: CASSLQSDSGYEQYF; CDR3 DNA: TGCGCCAGCAGCCTTCAAAGCGATAGCGGGTACGAGCAGTACTTC
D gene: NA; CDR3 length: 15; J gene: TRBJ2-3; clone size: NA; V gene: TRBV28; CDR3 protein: CASSHKQQGPDTQYF; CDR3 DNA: TGTGCCAGCAGCCATAAGCAGCAGGGGCCAGATACGCAGTATTTT
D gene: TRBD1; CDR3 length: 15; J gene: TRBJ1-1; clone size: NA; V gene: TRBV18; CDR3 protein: CASSLQTGENTEAFF; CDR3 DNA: TGTGCCAGCTCACTCCAGACAGGGGAAAACACTGAAGCTTTCTTT
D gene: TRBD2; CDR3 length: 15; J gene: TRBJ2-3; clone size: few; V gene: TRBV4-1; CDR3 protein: CASSQLGLGRDTQYF; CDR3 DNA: TGCGCCAGCAGCCAACTGGGACTAGGTCGAGATACGCAGTATTTT
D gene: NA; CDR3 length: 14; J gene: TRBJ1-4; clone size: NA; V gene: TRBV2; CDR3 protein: CASSGGHSNEKLFF; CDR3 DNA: TGTGCCAGCAGTGGGGGCCACTCTAATGAAAAACTGTTTTTT
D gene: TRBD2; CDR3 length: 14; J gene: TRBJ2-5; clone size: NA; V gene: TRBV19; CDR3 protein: CASSPSGGQETQYF; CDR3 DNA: TGTGCCAGTAGCCCTAGCGGGGGGCAAGAGACCCAGTACTTC
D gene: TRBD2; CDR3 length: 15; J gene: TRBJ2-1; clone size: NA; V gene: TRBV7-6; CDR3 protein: CASSTSGGAYNEQFF; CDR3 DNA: TGTGCCAGCAGCACAAGCGGGGGGGCCTACAATGAGCAGTTCTTC
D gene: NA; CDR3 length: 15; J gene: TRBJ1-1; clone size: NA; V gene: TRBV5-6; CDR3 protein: CASSPRGGAVTEAFF; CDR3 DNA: TGTGCCAGCAGCCCGCGGGGGGGGGCGGTAACTGAAGCTTTCTTT
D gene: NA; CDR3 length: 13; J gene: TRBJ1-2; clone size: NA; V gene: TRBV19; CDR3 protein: CASSITENYGYTF; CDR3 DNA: TGTGCCAGTAGTATCACGGAGAACTATGGCTACACCTTC
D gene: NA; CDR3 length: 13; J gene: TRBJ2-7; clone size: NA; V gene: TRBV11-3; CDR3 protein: CASSPEGRGEQYF; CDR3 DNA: TGTGCCAGCAGCCCGGAGGGACGAGGGGAGCAGTACTTC
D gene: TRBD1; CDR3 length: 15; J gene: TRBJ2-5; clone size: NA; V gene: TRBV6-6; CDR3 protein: CASSYGDRGLETQYF; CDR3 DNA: TGTGCCAGCAGTTACGGAGACAGGGGGCTGGAGACCCAGTACTTC
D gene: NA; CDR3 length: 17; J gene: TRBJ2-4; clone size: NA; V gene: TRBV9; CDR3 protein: CASSPYGGPLAKNIQYF; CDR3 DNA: TGTGCCAGCAGCCCCTATGGGGGCCCCCTAGCCAAAAACATTCAGTACTTC
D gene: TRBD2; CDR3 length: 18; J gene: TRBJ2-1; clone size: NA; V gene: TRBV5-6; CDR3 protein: CASSLGVAGGLAYNEQFF; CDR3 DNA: TGTGCCAGCAGCTTGGGGGTAGCGGGGGGGCTTGCTTACAATGAGCAGTTCTTC
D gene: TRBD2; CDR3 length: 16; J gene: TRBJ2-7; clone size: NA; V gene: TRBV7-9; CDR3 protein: CASSQRIAGAAYEQYF; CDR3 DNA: TGTGCCAGCAGCCAAAGAATAGCGGGGGCCGCCTACGAGCAGTACTTC
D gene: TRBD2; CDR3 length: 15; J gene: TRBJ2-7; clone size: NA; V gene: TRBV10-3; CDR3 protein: CAISNVAGGSYEQYF; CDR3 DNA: TGTGCCATCAGTAACGTAGCGGGGGGTTCCTACGAGCAGTACTTC
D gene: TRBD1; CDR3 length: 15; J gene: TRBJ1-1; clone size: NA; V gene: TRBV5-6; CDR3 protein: CASSLVGQGETEAFF; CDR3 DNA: TGTGCCAGCAGCTTGGTGGGACAGGGGGAAACTGAAGCTTTCTTT
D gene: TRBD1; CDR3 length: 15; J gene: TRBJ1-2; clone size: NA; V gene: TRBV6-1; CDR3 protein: CASSETGTANYGYTF; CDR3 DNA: TGTGCCAGCAGCGAGACGGGGACAGCTAACTATGGCTACACCTTC
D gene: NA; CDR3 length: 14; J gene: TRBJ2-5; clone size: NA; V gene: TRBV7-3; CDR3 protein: CASSLVQGTETQYF; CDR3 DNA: TGTGCCAGCAGCTTAGTTCAGGGTACGGAGACCCAGTACTTC
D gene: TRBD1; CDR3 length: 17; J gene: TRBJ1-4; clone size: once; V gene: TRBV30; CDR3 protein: CAWKRGTGGGFDEKLFF; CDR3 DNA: TGTGCCTGGAAGCGGGGGACAGGGGGCGGTTTCGATGAAAAACTGTTTTTT
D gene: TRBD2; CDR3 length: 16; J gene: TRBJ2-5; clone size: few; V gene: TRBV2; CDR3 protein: CASSDTGTRAGETQYF; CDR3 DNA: TGTGCCAGCAGCGATACTGGGACTAGGGCGGGAGAGACCCAGTACTTC